This entry describes one TCR beta chain. The germline V gene encodes CDR1 GTSNPN and CDR2 SVGIG (reference sequence). The CDR3 runs 15 residues. V shed 0 bases, J shed 5 bases, and the junction held 8 bases outside the gene matches. The data belong to a study of blood T cell repertoires in COVID-19. The overall study: Sample material is recorded as cDNA or gDNA derived from T cells, B-cell-depleted T cells, or PBMCs.

TCRdb's table, derived via immunoSEQ multiplex PCR, lists solely in-frame clones and lacks some. The data contain 100,000 to 150,000 clones, 80% to 90% of them singletons. The material sequenced was peripheral blood. The TCR comes from a woman in her sixties with acute or convalescent COVID-19. The V and J genes are TRBV30 and TRBJ1-2; TRBD1 agrees at 8 bases. The chain's CDR3 is CAWSVFGTGVYGYTF. The CDR3 DNA follows: TGTGCCTGGAGTGTATTCGGGACAGGTGTTTATGGCTACACCTTC.